Listed here are 10 T cell receptor beta chains from one sample, sequenced in a study of OX40 agonist ivuxolimab in advanced cancers. Sequencing used immunoSEQ multiplex PCR; TCRdb keeps in-frame clones, though not all of them. The sample has some 74,000 clones, around 82% seen once; the top ten hold 3% to 4.5%. Specimen: CD4+ or CD8+ T cells sorted from blood, collected in a trial of the OX40 agonist ivuxolimab. Receptor source: an adult with an advanced solid tumor such as melanoma, head and neck, liver or kidney cancer.

The chain has TRBV9 and TRBJ2-2; 7 nucleotides match TRBD2. V was clipped by 2 bases and J by 1 base; unmatched bases: 5. CDR3 length: 16 residues. From germline, CDR1 is SGDLS and CDR2 YYNGEE. The CDR3 coding sequence is TGTGCCAGCAGCGTGGATACTAGCGAGAACACCGGGGAGCTGTTTTTT. This sequence encodes CASSVDTSENTGELFF. Looking up the rest from reference TRBV9 and TRBJ2-2 gives the full variable domain: DSGVTQTPKHLITATGQRVTLRCSPRSGDLSVYWYQQSLDQGLQFLIQYYNGEERAKGNILERFSAQQFPDLHSELNLSSLELGDSALYFCASSVDTSENTGELFFGEGSRLTVL.

The chain uses TRBV6-4 and TRBJ2-2; 7 bases line up with TRBD2. Looked up from germline, CDR1 is MRHNA and CDR2 is SNTAGT. The CDR3 totals 16 residues. Trimming removed 6 bases from V and 0 bases from J; junction bases left unmatched: 7. CDR3 nucleotides: TGTGCCAGCAGCGTACTAGCGAGCCCGAACACCGGGGAGCTGTTTTTT. This codes for CASSVLASPNTGELFF.

The rearrangement uses TRBV28 and TRBJ1-1; maybe TRBD1 (5 bases). The germline V gene has CDR1 MDHEN and CDR2 SYDVKM. The V and J ends lost 2 bases and 0 bases respectively, with 13 bases between them. The CDR3 runs to 16 residues. CDR3 amino acids: CASSLDYRRMNTEAFF. CDR3 nucleotides: TGTGCCAGCAGTTTAGATTACAGGCGAATGAACACTGAAGCTTTCTTT.

The J gene is TRBJ2-5, the V gene TRBV7-2; tentatively, D is TRBD2 (5 bases). CDR1 and CDR2 from the germline V gene are SGHTA and FQGNSA. The germline V and J ends were trimmed by 0 bases and 2 bases, with 10 bases remaining between them. This CDR3 region has 15 residues. As DNA, the CDR3 is TGTGCCAGCAGCTTAGCGCTCGGACTTCAAGAGACCCAGTACTTC. Amino acids: CASSLALGLQETQYF.

The chain couples TRBV7-9 to TRBJ1-1, with D tentatively TRBD1 (5 bases). V gave up 4 bases and J gave up 2 bases, with 11 bases separating them. This CDR3 has 14 amino acids. Germline assignment: CDR1 SEHNR and CDR2 FQNEAQ (reference sequence). CDR3: CASSWGDPNTEAFF. The CDR3 DNA follows: TGTGCCAGCAGCTGGGGGGACCCAAACACTGAAGCTTTCTTT. The full variable domain, its missing parts supplied by reference TRBV7-9 and TRBJ1-1, is DTGVSQNPRHKITKRGQNVTFRCDPISEHNRLYWYRQTLGQGPEFLTYFQNEAQLEKSRLLSDRFSAERPKGSFSTLEIQRTEQGDSAMYLCASSWGDPNTEAFFGQGTRLTVV.

The genes are TRBV7-8 and TRBJ1-1; no reliable D call. This CDR3 has 14 amino acids. V shed 5 bases and J shed 3 bases, with 13 bases lying between them. Germline lookup yields CDR1 SGHVS and CDR2 FQNEAQ. As DNA, the CDR3 is TGTGCCAGCAGCCTCTCCCGGGTTGACACTGAAGCTTTCTTT. Translating it yields CASSLSRVDTEAFF.

The V gene is TRBV10-1, the J gene TRBJ2-1, with 7 bases fitting TRBD1. Losses at the gene ends were 3 bases for V and 6 bases for J; bases not matched to a gene: 2. CDR3 size: 13 residues. The germline CDR1 and CDR2 sequences are WNHNN and SYGVQD (reference sequence). The CDR3, as DNA: TGCGCCAGCAGTGAAGACAGGGTCAATGAGCAGTTCTTC. This encodes CASSEDRVNEQFF.

The chain couples TRBV10-3 to TRBJ2-6; 7 nucleotides align to TRBD1. Germline V gene sequence: CDR1 ENHRY, CDR2 SYGVKD. With V trimmed by 5 bases and J by 2 bases, 12 bases remained unmatched. The CDR3 covers 18 residues. The CDR3 region is CAISPTGVKSTGANVLTF. CDR3 DNA sequence: TGTGCCATCAGTCCCACAGGGGTCAAGTCAACTGGGGCCAACGTCCTGACTTTC.

Here the CDR3 DNA reads TGTGCCAGCAGTTACGCAGGGGGTACTCTTGAAGCTTTCTTT. Translated, it gives CASSYAGGTLEAFF. The rearrangement links TRBV6-5 to TRBJ1-1; 7 nucleotides match TRBD1. CDR3 size: 14 residues. Germline CDR1 reads MNHEY; CDR2 reads SVGAGI. V trimming: 2 bases; J trimming: 7 bases; junction bases outside the gene matches: 7.

The J gene is TRBJ2-1, the V gene TRBV6-6; no reliable D call. Per germline, CDR1 MNHNY and CDR2 SVGAGI (reference sequence). The CDR3 contains 11 residues. V lost 6 bases and J lost 7, with 7 bases in between. CDR3 sequence: CASSELNEQFF. The CDR3 nucleotides are TGTGCCAGCAGCGAATTAAATGAGCAGTTCTTC.